This T cell receptor beta chain came from a study of blood T cell repertoires in COVID-19. Study information: Some COVID-19 samples were acute and others convalescent; all came from the United States, Italy and Spain. T cells, B-cell-depleted T cells, or PBMCs supplied cDNA or gDNA.

Authors' processing steps: Amplifying reference gene primers gave estimates of nucleated cell counts. Some clones are missing from TCRdb's copy, which holds only in-frame ones; the method was immunoSEQ multiplex PCR. That table furnishes V, J and clone size, whereas the DNA furnished D and trimming. The data hold some 200,000 clones, with about four fifths observed a single time. The CDR3 is 11 amino acids. V was trimmed by 6 bases and J by 6 bases, leaving 11 bases between them. Germline-derived CDR1 and CDR2 are SQVTM and ANQGSEA. V usage is TRBV29-1 and J usage is TRBJ1-2, with a possible D match to TRBD1 (6 bases). The specimen sequenced was peripheral blood. This clonotype was obtained from a woman aged 50 to 60 with active or convalescent COVID-19. CDR3 sequence reads: CSVEHRDGYTF. As DNA, the CDR3 is TGCAGCGTCGAACACAGGGATGGCTACACCTTC.